The 32 T cell receptor beta chains listed next were all sequenced from one sample in a study of identical twins listed by TCRdb under 2016. The library was prepared using 5' RACE. Sequencer: Illumina HiSeq 2000. TCRdb redid the processing of the public reads, applying fastp at Q25 and MiXCR, and retained in-frame beta chains. Rows with a matching CDR3 protein are joined into one entry that keeps the most common DNA and genes. For this sample there are about 340,000 distinct CDR3 sequences; roughly an eighth appear just once. The ten largest clones take up around 7.2% of the sample. The same sample was also studied in work on yellow fever vaccine responses in identical twins.

Sample: CD8+ T cells sorted from blood. All receptors derive from a woman under 30 in good health.

By its share, this clonotype is medium-sized. The CDR3 DNA reads as TGTGCCAGCAGTAAGATGCCGGGGGCCGGCGCAGATACGCAGTATTTT. It codes for CASSKMPGAGADTQYF. The rearrangement joins TRBV6-1 to TRBJ2-3, with D perhaps given as TRBD1 or TRBD2 (6 bases each). CDR1 and CDR2 (germline): MNHNS, SASEGT. The V end lost 5 bases, the J end lost 4 bases, and 19 bases lay between the germline ends. The CDR3 contains 16 residues.

The CDR3 protein is CASSFFPNTEAFF. CDR3 in DNA: TGCGCCAGCAGCTTTTTCCCGAACACTGAAGCTTTCTTT. V gene TRBV5-1 combines with J gene TRBJ1-1; D not certain. Germline V gene sequence: CDR1 SGHRS, CDR2 YFSETQ. The V and J ends lost 2 bases and 1 base respectively, with 6 bases between them. This CDR3 spans 13 amino acids.

The DNA for the CDR3 is TGTGCCAGCAGCTTACCCACAACAGGGGTGACCAAAAACATTCAGTACTTC. Amino acid sequence: CASSLPTTGVTKNIQYF. The rearrangement joins TRBV7-9 to TRBJ2-4; 7 bases line up with TRBD1. V was clipped by 2 bases and J by 2 bases; unmatched bases: 9. This CDR3 spans 17 amino acids. CDR1 is SEHNR and CDR2 is FQNEAQ in the germline V gene (reference sequence).

This clonotype was detected a few times. The J gene is TRBJ1-6, the V gene TRBV4-2; D uncertain. The V and J ends lost 2 bases and 6 bases respectively, with 11 bases between them. The CDR3 sequence is 15 residues long. Germline V CDR1 and CDR2: LGHNA, YNFKEQ. In nucleotides, the CDR3 is TGTGCCAGCAGCCAACCATACGATGGTAATTCACCCCTCCACTTT. It is translated as CASSQPYDGNSPLHF.

The chain recombines TRBV28 with TRBJ2-1, with 7 bases matching TRBD1. The V segment lost 8 bases and the J segment 4 bases; nucleotides outside the gene matches: 5. Germline values: CDR1 MDHEN, CDR2 SYDVKM. The CDR3 contains 13 residues. For the CDR3, the DNA is TGTGCCAGCGAAGACAGGGATTACAATGAGCAGTTCTTC. Translated: CASEDRDYNEQFF.

This clonotype showed up just a few times. The genes are TRBV20-1 and TRBJ2-2; D is possibly TRBD1 (5 bases). V gave up 5 bases and J gave up 3 bases, with 10 bases separating them. Germline lookup yields CDR1 DFQATT and CDR2 SNEGSKA (reference sequence). This CDR3 has 13 residues. CDR3 DNA: TGCAGTGCTGGCCAGGGTTACACCGGGGAGCTGTTTTTT. It translates to CSAGQGYTGELFF.

This clonotype was recorded at least ten times. The chain couples TRBV6-1 to TRBJ2-3, with D possibly TRBD1 on 6 matching bases. V was trimmed by 6 bases and J by 2 bases, leaving 15 bases between them. CDR3 length: 15 residues. Per germline, CDR1 MNHNS and CDR2 SASEGT. This CDR3 is CASSNTRGNTDTQYF. In DNA form, the CDR3 reads TGTGCCAGCAGCAACACCAGGGGAAACACAGATACGCAGTATTTT.

The chain has TRBV20-1 and TRBJ2-1; D is tentatively TRBD1 or TRBD2 (5 bases each). This CDR3 comprises 13 residues. Germline CDR1 is DFQATT and CDR2 is SNEGSKA (reference sequence). The V and J ends lost 4 bases and 5 bases respectively, with 12 bases between them. DNA of the CDR3: TGCAGTGCTACAGGGCTCGGGAACAATGAGCAGTTCTTC. Its translation is CSATGLGNNEQFF.

Ten or more counts support this clonotype. This chain joins TRBV9 and TRBJ1-1; D is ambiguous. CDR1 and CDR2 from the germline V gene are SGDLS and YYNGEE. Between the trimmed V and J ends, which lost 4 bases and 1 base, there was a span of 8 bases. This CDR3 spans 13 amino acids. The CDR3 DNA is TGTGCCAGCAGCCACGACACGAACACTGAAGCTTTCTTT. This codes for CASSHDTNTEAFF.

This clonotype has only a few counts. V is TRBV6-1 and J is TRBJ2-5; 7 bases line up with TRBD2. The CDR3 is made up of 16 amino acids. Germline CDR1 reads MNHNS; CDR2 reads SASEGT. J gave up 2 bases and V 0 bases, and 6 bases lay outside the gene matches. CDR3 in amino acids: CASSEARGREQETQYF. Written as DNA, the CDR3 is TGTGCCAGCAGTGAAGCTCGTGGGAGGGAACAAGAGACCCAGTACTTC.

The V gene is TRBV27, the J gene TRBJ2-3; 10 positions agree with TRBD2. The CDR3 spans 15 residues. V was clipped by 4 bases and J by 5 bases; unmatched bases: 6. The germline CDR1 and CDR2 sequences are MNHEY and SMNVEV (reference sequence). The DNA of the CDR3 is TGTGCCAGCAGTTCAGCGGGGGGGCAAATAGATACGCAGTATTTT. It encodes CASSSAGGQIDTQYF.

Ten or more counts support this clonotype. The chain has TRBV4-1 and TRBJ2-5; tentatively, D is TRBD1 (6 bases). The CDR3 totals 16 residues. CDR1 is MGHRA and CDR2 is YSYEKL in the germline V gene. V lost 0 bases and J lost 9, with 20 bases in between. Written as DNA, the CDR3 is TGCGCCAGCAGCCAAGATCTGGACAGCCCTCCAAGGCCCCAGTACTTC. Amino acids: CASSQDLDSPPRPQYF.

The table lists this clonotype with a few counts. The rearrangement joins TRBV4-2 to TRBJ2-1; 12 bases map to TRBD2. V gave up 0 bases and J gave up 6 bases; unmatched junction bases: 0. The germline gives CDR1 LGHNA, CDR2 YNFKEQ. CDR3 length: 15 amino acids. CDR3 amino acids: CASSQETSGSNEQFF. CDR3 in DNA: TGTGCCAGCAGCCAAGAGACTAGCGGGAGCAATGAGCAGTTCTTC.

The genes are TRBV27 and TRBJ2-1, with TRBD1 identical over 9 bases. V lost 5 bases and J lost 8; bases outside the gene matches: 10. Germline-derived CDR1 and CDR2 are MNHEY and SMNVEV (reference sequence). This CDR3 has 15 amino acids. The DNA of the CDR3 is TGTGCCAGCAGTAAACGGGACAGGGAATGGGATGAGCAGTTCTTC. Translating it yields CASSKRDREWDEQFF.

The CDR3 DNA sequence: TGCAGTGCTGAGCGGCTCCCAGATACGCAGTATTTT. Protein: CSAERLPDTQYF. This sequence joins TRBV20-1 and TRBJ2-3; D possibly corresponds to TRBD2 (5 bases). The germline CDR1 and CDR2 sequences are DFQATT and SNEGSKA (reference sequence). The CDR3 loop spans 12 amino acids. V lost 5 bases to trimming and J lost 4 bases, with 10 bases between them.

The V and J genes are TRBV7-7 and TRBJ2-5; D is undetermined. The CDR3 contains 16 residues. V lost 5 bases, J lost 2 bases, and 18 bases lay in between. Looked up from germline, CDR1 is SSHAT and CDR2 is FNYEAQ (reference sequence). CDR3 in DNA: TGTGCCAGCAGCCCGAAGTGGTCAGGCCTTCAAGAGACCCAGTACTTC. Its protein product is CASSPKWSGLQETQYF.

The V call is TRBV29-1, the J call TRBJ2-5; 12 positions match TRBD2. This CDR3 is built from 17 residues. Per the germline V gene, CDR1 is SQVTM and CDR2 is ANQGSEA. V was clipped by 4 bases and J by 4 bases; unmatched bases: 13. The CDR3 DNA is TGCAGCGTTGTTGCAGCGGGAGGACTAGCGGGACCAGAGACCCAGTACTTC. This translates into CSVVAAGGLAGPETQYF. Full variable domain (remainder filled in from reference TRBV29-1 and TRBJ2-5): SAVISQKPSRDICQRGTSLTIQCQVDSQVTMMFWYRQQPGQSLTLIATANQGSEATYESGFVIDKFPISRPNLTFSTLTVSNMSPEDSSIYLCSVVAAGGLAGPETQYFGPGTRLLVL.

This clonotype has more than one count but fewer than ten. The chain has TRBV9 and TRBJ2-2; D may match TRBD1 or TRBD2 (5 bases each). The CDR3 extends over 12 amino acids. Germline V CDR1 and CDR2: SGDLS, YYNGEE. V gave up 7 bases and J gave up 6 bases, with 10 bases separating them. The CDR3 reads CASERGSGELFF. CDR3 in DNA: TGTGCCAGCGAGAGGGGATCCGGGGAGCTGTTTTTT.

This clonotype has a count of ten or more. The chain has TRBV10-2 and TRBJ2-7; 12 bases line up with TRBD2. Germline values: CDR1 WSHSY, CDR2 SAAADI. Germline trimming cut 7 bases from V and 3 bases from J; bases unmatched to any gene: 10. This CDR3 has 16 amino acids. The chain's CDR3 is CASTDGTSGQFYEQYF. The DNA of the CDR3 is TGCGCCAGCACCGATGGGACTAGCGGGCAATTCTACGAGCAGTACTTC.

This clonotype was found a few times. The rearrangement uses TRBV3-1 and TRBJ2-3; D is possibly TRBD2 (6 bases). Trimming shortened V by 3 bases and J by 6 bases, and 13 bases separated the two germline ends. The CDR3 totals 14 residues. CDR1 and CDR2 from the germline V gene are LGHDT and YNNKEL (reference sequence). The CDR3 reads CASSHDPGVDTQYF. CDR3 coding DNA: TGTGCCAGCAGCCACGATCCGGGGGTGGATACGCAGTATTTT.

The J gene is TRBJ2-5, the V gene TRBV7-9, with D possibly being TRBD1 or TRBD2 (5 bases each). V was clipped by 0 bases and J by 1 base, with 9 bases between them. Germline loops: CDR1 SEHNR, CDR2 FQNEAQ (reference sequence). The CDR3 consists of 15 residues. The CDR3 here is CASSLASGPQETQYF. In nucleotides, the CDR3 is TGTGCCAGCAGCTTAGCCTCGGGACCCCAAGAGACCCAGTACTTC.

This clonotype was picked up many times. V is TRBV5-1 and J is TRBJ2-5; a possible D gene is TRBD1 (6 bases). V dropped 4 bases and J dropped 0 bases, with 13 bases sitting between them. Germline loops: CDR1 SGHRS, CDR2 YFSETQ. This CDR3 has 15 residues. This chain's CDR3 is CASSIGQNYQETQYF. CDR3 nucleotide sequence: TGCGCCAGCAGCATAGGACAGAACTACCAAGAGACCCAGTACTTC.

The V gene is TRBV19, the J gene TRBJ2-3, with 9 positions matching TRBD2. From germline, CDR1 is LNHDA and CDR2 SQIVND (reference sequence). V dropped 8 bases and J dropped 0; count of bases not matched to a gene: 6. The CDR3 covers 15 residues. CDR3 residues: CASLPSGTSTDTQYF. The CDR3 DNA reads TGTGCCAGTCTCCCTAGCGGGACTAGCACAGATACGCAGTATTTT. The full variable domain, its missing parts supplied by reference TRBV19 and TRBJ2-3, is DGGITQSPKYLFRKEGQNVTLSCEQNLNHDAMYWYRQDPGQGLRLIYYSQIVNDFQKGDIAEGYSVSREKKESFPLTVTSAQKNPTAFYLCASLPSGTSTDTQYFGPGTRLTVL.

This clonotype was counted only a few times. The CDR3 DNA reads as TGTGCCAGCAGCTTGACGGGACAGGGCGCCGGGGAGCTGTTTTTT. This encodes CASSLTGQGAGELFF. V usage is TRBV7-8 and J usage is TRBJ2-2; 9 bases align to TRBD1. The CDR3 totals 15 residues. V lost 3 bases to trimming and J lost 6 bases; unmatched junction nucleotides: 5. Germline V lookup: CDR1 SGHVS, CDR2 FQNEAQ.

V gene TRBV20-1 combines with J gene TRBJ2-1; TRBD2 matches 9 bases. CDR1 is DFQATT, CDR2 SNEGSKA, per germline (reference sequence). There are 14 residues in the CDR3. V trimming: 1 base; J trimming: 4 bases; junction bases outside the gene matches: 2. The CDR3 loop reads CSARVLAGYNEQFF. Here the CDR3 DNA reads TGCAGTGCTAGAGTTCTAGCGGGATACAATGAGCAGTTCTTC.

This clonotype came up a few times. The chain links TRBV28 to TRBJ2-7; D gene uncertain. V shed 6 bases and J shed 0 bases, with 12 bases lying between them. The germline CDR1 and CDR2 sequences are MDHEN and SYDVKM. This CDR3 is 14 amino acids long. The CDR3 is CASSSILGSYEQYF. DNA of the CDR3: TGTGCCAGCAGCTCCATTTTGGGCTCCTACGAGCAGTACTTC.

This clonotype was seen repeatedly, ten times or more. CDR3 DNA sequence: TGTGCCAGCAGCGGGACTAGCGGAGACACAGATACGCAGTATTTT. This translates into CASSGTSGDTDTQYF. The V gene is TRBV7-9, the J gene TRBJ2-3; 11 nucleotides align to TRBD2. The CDR3 loop spans 15 amino acids. Germline-derived CDR1 and CDR2 are SEHNR and FQNEAQ (reference sequence). Losses at the gene ends were 5 bases for V and 2 bases for J; bases not matched to a gene: 3.

This clonotype was detected only a few times. This chain links TRBV5-1 with TRBJ2-7; the D is unclear. The CDR3 has 13 residues. V dropped 1 base and J dropped 4 bases, with 9 bases sitting between them. In germline, CDR1 is SGHRS, CDR2 YFSETQ. The CDR3 protein is CASSLSSGYEQYV. In nucleotides, the CDR3 is TGCGCCAGCAGCTTGAGCAGTGGATACGAGCAGTACGTC.

The chain is built from TRBV5-1 and TRBJ1-1; 7 bases map to TRBD1. Germline CDR1 and CDR2: SGHRS and YFSETQ. The ends lost 3 bases at V and 1 base at J; junction bases unmatched: 15. The CDR3 covers 18 residues. The CDR3 DNA is TGCGCCAGCAGCTCCTCCAAGACAGGGATCATTGGGAACACTGAAGCTTTCTTT. It translates to CASSSSKTGIIGNTEAFF.

The V call is TRBV13, the J call TRBJ2-7, with 7 bases matching TRBD2. This CDR3 has 16 residues. The V gene end was trimmed by 0 bases and the J gene end by 2 bases; junction bases not matched to a gene: 7. From germline, CDR1 is PRHDT and CDR2 FYEKMQ (reference sequence). The CDR3 spells CASSLGLNGLAYEQYF. CDR3 coding DNA: TGTGCCAGCAGCTTAGGCCTAAATGGACTAGCCTACGAGCAGTACTTC.

The chain joins TRBV20-1 to TRBJ2-3; tentative D call: TRBD2 (6 bases). Germline V gene lookup returns CDR1 DFQATT and CDR2 SNEGSKA (reference sequence). The germline V and J ends were trimmed by 3 bases and 2 bases, with 12 bases remaining between them. The CDR3 spans 14 residues. The CDR3 protein is CSARGTDYTDTQYF. CDR3 nucleotide sequence: TGCAGTGCTAGGGGGACGGACTACACAGATACGCAGTATTTT.

This clonotype has a count of ten or more. The rearrangement uses TRBV7-3 and TRBJ2-1; D is unclear. CDR1 is SGHTA, CDR2 FQGTGA, per germline. The ends were cut back, 3 bases at V and 10 bases at J, with 10 bases in the middle. The CDR3 contains 12 residues. The CDR3 here is CASSFGKLEQFF. The CDR3 DNA reads as TGTGCCAGCAGCTTTGGAAAATTGGAGCAGTTCTTC. Variable domain in full (rest from reference TRBV7-3 and TRBJ2-1): GAGVSQTPSNKVTEKGKYVELRCDPISGHTALYWYRQSLGQGPEFLIYFQGTGAADDSGLPNDRFFAVRPEGSVSTLKIQRTERGDSAVYLCASSFGKLEQFFGPGTRLTVL.